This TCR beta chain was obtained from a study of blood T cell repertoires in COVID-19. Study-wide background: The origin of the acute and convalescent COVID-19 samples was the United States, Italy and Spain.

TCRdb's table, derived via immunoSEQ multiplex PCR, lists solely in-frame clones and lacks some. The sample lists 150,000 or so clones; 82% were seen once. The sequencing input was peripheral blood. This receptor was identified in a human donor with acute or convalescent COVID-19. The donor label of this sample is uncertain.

The chain's CDR3 is CASSLSGKYGYTF. Here the CDR3 DNA reads TGTGCCAGCAGTTTATCAGGGAAGTATGGCTACACCTTC. This chain uses TRBV12-3 or TRBV12-4 with TRBJ1-2; D might be TRBD1 (5 bases). Between the trimmed V and J ends, which lost 2 bases and 5 bases, there was a span of 9 bases. The CDR3 covers 13 residues.